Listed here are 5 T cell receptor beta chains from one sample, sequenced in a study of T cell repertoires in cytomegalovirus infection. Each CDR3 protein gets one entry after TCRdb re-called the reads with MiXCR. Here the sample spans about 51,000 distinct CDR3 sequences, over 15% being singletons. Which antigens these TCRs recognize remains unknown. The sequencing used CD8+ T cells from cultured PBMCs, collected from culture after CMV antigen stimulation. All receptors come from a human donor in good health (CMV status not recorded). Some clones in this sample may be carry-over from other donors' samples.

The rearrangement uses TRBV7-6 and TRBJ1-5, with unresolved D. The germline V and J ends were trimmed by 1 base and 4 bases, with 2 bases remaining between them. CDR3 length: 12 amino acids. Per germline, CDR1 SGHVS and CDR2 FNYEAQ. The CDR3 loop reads CASSLENQPQHF. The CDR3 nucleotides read TGTGCCAGCAGCTTAGAAAATCAGCCCCAGCATTTT.

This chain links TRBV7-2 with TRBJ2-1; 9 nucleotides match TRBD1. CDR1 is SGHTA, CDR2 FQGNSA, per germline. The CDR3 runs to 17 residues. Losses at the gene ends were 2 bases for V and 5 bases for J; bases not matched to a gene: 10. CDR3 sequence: CASSLSPGQGRDNEQFF. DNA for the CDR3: TGTGCCAGCAGCTTAAGTCCGGGACAGGGTAGAGACAATGAGCAGTTCTTC.

CDR3 sequence: CASSESGTSWDTQYF. CDR3 bases: TGCGCCAGCAGTGAGTCTGGGACTAGCTGGGATACGCAGTATTTT. The chain carries TRBV10-1 and TRBJ2-3, with 9 bases identical to TRBD2. The CDR3 consists of 15 residues. Per the germline V gene, CDR1 is WNHNN and CDR2 is SYGVQD (reference sequence). The V segment lost 0 bases and the J segment 6 bases; nucleotides outside the gene matches: 4.

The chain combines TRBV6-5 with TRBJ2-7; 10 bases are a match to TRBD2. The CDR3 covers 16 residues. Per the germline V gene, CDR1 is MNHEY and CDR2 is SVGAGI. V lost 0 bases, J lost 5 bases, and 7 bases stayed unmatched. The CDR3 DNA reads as TGTGCCAGCAGTTACTCCCCAGCGGGGGGGCTGGACGAGCAGTACTTC. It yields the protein CASSYSPAGGLDEQYF.

The CDR3 DNA reads TGTGCCAGCAGCTTTACCAGCGGGAGAGAGATGGAGACCCAGTACTTC. It is translated as CASSFTSGREMETQYF. The rearrangement joins TRBV7-9 to TRBJ2-5; 8 bases map to TRBD2. The CDR3 is 16 amino acids. The V gene's germline CDR1 is SEHNR and CDR2 FQNEAQ (reference sequence). With 3 bases clipped from V and 5 bases from J, the junction kept 11 bases outside the gene matches.